The 3 T cell receptor beta chains listed next were all sequenced from one sample in a study of blood T cell repertoires in COVID-19. The repertoire was sequenced with immunoSEQ multiplex PCR; TCRdb's copy has only in-frame clones and lacks some. The table records fewer than 130,000 clones, 75% to 90% of them present only once. What was sequenced was peripheral blood. Receptors were obtained from a woman of 80 years or more with acute or convalescent COVID-19.

This rearrangement joins TRBV5-6 to TRBJ2-5, with a weak D call TRBD2 (5 bases). This CDR3 has 16 residues. Germline V CDR1 and CDR2: SGHDT, YYEEEE. V dropped 4 bases and J dropped 1 base, with 17 bases sitting between them. The CDR3 sequence: CASSQYLAVGQETQYF. The CDR3 DNA sequence: TGTGCCAGCAGCCAGTATCTAGCTGTGGGCCAAGAGACCCAGTACTTC. Full variable domain (rest looked up from reference TRBV5-6 and TRBJ2-5): DAGVTQSPTHLIKTRGQQVTLRCSPKSGHDTVSWYQQALGQGPQFIFQYYEEEERQRGNFPDRFSGHQFPNYSSELNVNALLLGDSALYLCASSQYLAVGQETQYFGPGTRLLVL.

The chain combines TRBV6-2 or TRBV6-3 with TRBJ1-4, with D maybe TRBD1 (5 bases). CDR1 is MNHEY, CDR2 SVGEGT, per germline. This CDR3 spans 16 amino acids. Trimming pared 4 bases from V and 8 bases from J, leaving 20 bases between. In nucleotides, the CDR3 is TGTGCCAGCAGTTCTCACGGGGGGGGTTCCGGCGAAAAACTGTTTTTT. It translates to CASSSHGGGSGEKLFF.

The CDR3 here is CATSRDVRGAGNEQFF. The CDR3 DNA sequence: TGTGCCACCAGCAGAGATGTCAGGGGGGCGGGCAATGAGCAGTTCTTC. The chain is built from TRBV15 and TRBJ2-1; D perhaps matches TRBD1 (7 bases). Trimming took off 0 bases at V and 6 bases at J, with 15 bases between the two ends. CDR1 is LNHNV, CDR2 YYDKDF, per germline (reference sequence). This CDR3 contains 16 residues.